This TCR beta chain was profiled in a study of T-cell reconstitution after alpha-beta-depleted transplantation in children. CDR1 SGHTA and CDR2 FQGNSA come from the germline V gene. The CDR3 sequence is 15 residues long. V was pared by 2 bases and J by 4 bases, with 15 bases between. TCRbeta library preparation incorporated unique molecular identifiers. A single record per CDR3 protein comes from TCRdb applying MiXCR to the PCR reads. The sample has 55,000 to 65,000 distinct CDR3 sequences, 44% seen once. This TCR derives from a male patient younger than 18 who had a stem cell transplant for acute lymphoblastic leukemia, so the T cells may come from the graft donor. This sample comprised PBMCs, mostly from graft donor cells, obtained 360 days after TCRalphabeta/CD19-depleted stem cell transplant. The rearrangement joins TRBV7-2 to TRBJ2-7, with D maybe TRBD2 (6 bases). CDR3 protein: CASSLRVAALYEQYF. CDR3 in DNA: TGTGCCAGCAGCTTAAGAGTAGCGGCCCTATACGAGCAGTACTTC. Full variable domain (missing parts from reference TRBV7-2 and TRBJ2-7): GAGVSQSPSNKVTEKGKDVELRCDPISGHTALYWYRQSLGQGLEFLIYFQGNSAPDKSGLPSDRFSAERTGGSVSTLTIQRTQQEDSAVYLCASSLRVAALYEQYFGPGTRLTVT.